This TCR beta chain was documented in a study of sequential checkpoint blockade in melanoma. Study as a whole: About two dozen patients had tumor biopsies before treatment and at week 13. General study points: Clinical benefit was about 30 times likelier when tumor T-cell fraction and clonality increased.

As to treatment: randomized to nivolumab then ipilimumab (arm A) or the reverse (arm B). No patient had prior DNA-damaging chemotherapy. This clone was found a few times. The antigen is not known. Only in-frame clones appear in the TCRdb table, and some are missing; sequencing was by immunoSEQ multiplex PCR. The data contain thousands of clones, more than 30% of them singletons. The CDR3 is 18 amino acids. Per germline, CDR1 GTSNPN and CDR2 SVGIG (reference sequence). Trimming took 0 bases from V and 5 from J; bases not matched to a gene: 12. This TCR came from a human donor with melanoma. V is TRBV30 and J is TRBJ2-7; 14 bases agree with TRBD2. The sequencing here drew on tumor tissue (inferred from file names), taken from a patient given nivolumab and ipilimumab in sequence. The CDR3 protein is CAWSVRGGMGLAGDEQYF. CDR3 sequence (DNA): TGTGCCTGGAGTGTACGGGGAGGGATGGGACTAGCGGGAGACGAGCAGTACTTC.